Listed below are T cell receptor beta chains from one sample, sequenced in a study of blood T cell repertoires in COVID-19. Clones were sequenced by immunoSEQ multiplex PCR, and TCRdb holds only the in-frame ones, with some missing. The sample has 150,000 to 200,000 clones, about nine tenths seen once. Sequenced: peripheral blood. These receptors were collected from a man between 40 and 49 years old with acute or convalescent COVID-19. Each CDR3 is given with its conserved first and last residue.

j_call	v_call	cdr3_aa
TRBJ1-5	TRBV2	CASSETTTLNQPQHF
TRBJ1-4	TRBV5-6	CASSLLERGSEKLFF
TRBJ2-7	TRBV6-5	CASSYRGGSSYEQYF
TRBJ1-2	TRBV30	CAWSVLGAGYTF
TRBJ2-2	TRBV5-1	CASRELTGELFF
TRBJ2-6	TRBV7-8	CASSLTTTGVISGANVLTF
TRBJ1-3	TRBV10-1	CASSENPLGNTIYF
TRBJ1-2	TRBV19	CASSMRRVDGYTF
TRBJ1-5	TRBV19	CASSKGQVGNQPQHF
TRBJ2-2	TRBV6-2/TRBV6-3	CASSFYRGTGELFF
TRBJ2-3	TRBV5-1	CASSLDTFTDTQYF
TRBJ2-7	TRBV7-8	CASSYRGLAGNLGEQYF
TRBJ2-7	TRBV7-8	CASSPAIGRGPYYEQYF
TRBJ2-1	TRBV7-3	CASSPGTGGYNEQFF
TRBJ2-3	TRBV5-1	CASSLPVPGSTDTQYF
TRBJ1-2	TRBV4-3	CASSQEGQGRESGYTF
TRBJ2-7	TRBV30	CACLSSYEQYF
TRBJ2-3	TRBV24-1	CATSGSGFSTDTQYF
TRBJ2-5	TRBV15	CATSRPNRGETQYF
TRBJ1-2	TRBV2	CASPGTGNGGYTF
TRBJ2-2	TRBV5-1	CASWTGGFTGELFF
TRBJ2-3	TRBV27	CASSPNRGSVDTQYF
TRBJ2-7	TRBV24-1	CATSDQGYEQYF
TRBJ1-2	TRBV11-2	CASSLAPSVFDGYTF
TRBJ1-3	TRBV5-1	CASSLDTTGNTIYF
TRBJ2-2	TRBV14	CASSQGGPNTGELFF
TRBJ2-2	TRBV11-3	CASAGGETGELFF
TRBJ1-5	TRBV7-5	CARSLMGGTQPQHF
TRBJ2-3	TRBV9	CASSVLSGGTTDTQYF
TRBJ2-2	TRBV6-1	CASSEGVIGGANTGELFF
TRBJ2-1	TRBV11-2	CASSSTGTVFGEQFF
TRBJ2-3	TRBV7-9	CASSPGPTRSTDTQYF